A selection of T cell receptor beta chains follows, all from one sample in a study. TCRdb passed the 5' RACE reads through MiXCR, listing each CDR3 protein once. The table has about 50,000 distinct CDR3 sequences, 25% to 30% seen once; the top ten hold about 2.2%. The material sequenced was naive CD4+ T cells sorted from blood. The receptors come from a female donor with breast cancer. CDR3s include the opening cysteine and the closing phenylalanine or tryptophan. A D gene is named only where the DNA matches it firmly.

J | D | V | CDR3
TRBJ2-1 | TRBD2 | TRBV7-2 | CASSRIIAGVRNEQFF
TRBJ1-2 | NA | TRBV15 | CATSRDVQVGGYTF
TRBJ2-1 | TRBD1 | TRBV7-9 | CASSPSMKTGRNNEQFF
TRBJ2-6 | TRBD1 | TRBV28 | CASSPLGTVGANVLTF
TRBJ2-2 | NA | TRBV5-1 | CASSFLQVAGELFF
TRBJ2-7 | NA | TRBV6-6 | CASSSPIRGSYEQYF
TRBJ2-4 | TRBD2 | TRBV6-2/TRBV6-3 | CASSYPPRLAGVPQYF
TRBJ2-7 | NA | TRBV10-3 | CAISLRGQTSSYEQYF
TRBJ2-7 | TRBD2 | TRBV11-2 | CASSLGAGLADQYF
TRBJ2-7 | TRBD1 | TRBV4-2 | CASSPGTASSYEQYF
TRBJ2-7 | NA | TRBV12-3/TRBV12-4 | CASSLSVSYEQYF
TRBJ1-6 | NA | TRBV6-6 | CASSPTGISPLHF
TRBJ2-3 | TRBD2 | TRBV20-1 | CSAPKPGLTDTQYF
TRBJ2-5 | NA | TRBV11-1 | CASSSHSGAEETQYF
TRBJ2-2 | NA | TRBV12-3/TRBV12-4 | CAGSRESGELFF
TRBJ1-3 | NA | TRBV6-5 | CASSEQSSGNTIYF
TRBJ2-7 | TRBD1 | TRBV20-1 | CSAEKDRVDEQYF
TRBJ2-5 | TRBD2 | TRBV9 | CASSGGLAGRQETQYF
TRBJ1-1 | NA | TRBV12-3/TRBV12-4 | CASSPPGAGTEAFF
TRBJ1-2 | NA | TRBV10-3 | CAITSGSYGYTF
TRBJ1-2 | NA | TRBV28 | CASGMARQAYGYTF
TRBJ1-5 | NA | TRBV6-5 | CASSYFVGQPQHF
TRBJ2-6 | NA | TRBV7-2 | CASSLAHSGANVLTF
TRBJ2-1 | TRBD2 | TRBV4-3 | CASSRALPGGARNEQFF
TRBJ2-5 | NA | TRBV10-3 | CAISESETGDETQYF
TRBJ1-5 | NA | TRBV5-1 | CASSYGGNGQLQHF
TRBJ2-5 | NA | TRBV4-3 | CASSLVASAQETQYF
TRBJ1-4 | TRBD1 | TRBV5-1 | CASSLSGTAKEKLFF
TRBJ2-1 | NA | TRBV4-2 | CASSHSPGDEQFF
TRBJ2-3 | TRBD1 | TRBV15 | CATSRGQTTDTQYF
TRBJ1-2 | NA | TRBV5-1 | CASSLEVNRGYTF
TRBJ2-7 | NA | TRBV5-1 | CASSLTQGRAEQYF
TRBJ1-2 | TRBD1 | TRBV6-5 | CASSHISTGFYGYTF
TRBJ2-7 | NA | TRBV7-3 | CASSLLGHGYEQYF
TRBJ1-6 | NA | TRBV12-3/TRBV12-4 | CASKRGGYNSPLHF
TRBJ1-1 | NA | TRBV4-3 | CASSQTTSMNTEAFF
TRBJ2-2 | TRBD2 | TRBV12-3/TRBV12-4 | CASRGEMTGELFF
TRBJ2-1 | TRBD2 | TRBV6-2/TRBV6-3 | CASSYWASGTYEQFF
TRBJ2-5 | TRBD2 | TRBV12-5 | CASGLLAGGSETQYF
TRBJ2-1 | TRBD2 | TRBV7-2 | CASSWDYSYNEQFF
TRBJ1-1 | NA | TRBV12-3/TRBV12-4 | CASSLAEYTEAFF
TRBJ2-1 | TRBD1 | TRBV27 | CAIKQGLVYNEQFF
TRBJ1-2 | NA | TRBV29-1 | CSTVGDYGYTF
TRBJ2-7 | TRBD2 | TRBV6-5 | CASRQLAVSYEQYF
TRBJ2-5 | NA | TRBV4-1 | CASSQDEVRETQYF
TRBJ2-6 | NA | TRBV5-1 | CASSESSGANVLTF
TRBJ1-2 | NA | TRBV6-1 | CASSMGIDYGYTF
TRBJ2-7 | NA | TRBV6-5 | CASSYGTGSTYEQYF
TRBJ2-1 | NA | TRBV5-1 | CASSLLRNNEQFF
TRBJ2-1 | TRBD2 | TRBV7-9 | CASSLIPGLTSNEQFF
TRBJ1-5 | NA | TRBV9 | CAGSPTGYANQPQHF
TRBJ2-7 | NA | TRBV9 | CASSPQDNPGEQYF
TRBJ1-1 | NA | TRBV29-1 | CSVEGGNTEAFF
TRBJ2-6 | NA | TRBV3-1 | CASSQGRGVPSGANVLTF